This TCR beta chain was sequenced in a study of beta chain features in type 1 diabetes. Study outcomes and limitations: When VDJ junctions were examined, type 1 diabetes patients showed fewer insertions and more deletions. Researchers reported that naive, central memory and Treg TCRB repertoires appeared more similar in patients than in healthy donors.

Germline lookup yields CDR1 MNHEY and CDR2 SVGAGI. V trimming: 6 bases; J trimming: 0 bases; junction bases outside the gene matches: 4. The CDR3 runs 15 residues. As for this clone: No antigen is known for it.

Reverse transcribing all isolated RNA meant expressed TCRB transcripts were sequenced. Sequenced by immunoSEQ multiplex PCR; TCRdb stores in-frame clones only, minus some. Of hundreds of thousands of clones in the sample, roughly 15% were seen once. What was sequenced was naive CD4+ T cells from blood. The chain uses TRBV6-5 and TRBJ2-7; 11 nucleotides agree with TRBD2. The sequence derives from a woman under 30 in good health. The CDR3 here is CASRPGLAGSYEQYF. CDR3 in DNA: TGTGCCAGCAGGCCCGGACTAGCGGGCTCCTACGAGCAGTACTTC.